This paragraph covers one T cell receptor (beta chain) sequence. As yet, its antigen is unknown. The sample belongs to a study of long-term antiretroviral therapy in people with HIV. Samples were assayed with immunoSEQ v3.0 at survey level. Clones were read by immunoSEQ multiplex PCR, and TCRdb kept only the in-frame ones, dropping some. The top ten clones hold roughly 15% of a sample with 14,000 or so clones, 70% to 85% of them seen once. The study, taken as a whole, reports: CDR3 lengths in HIV samples spanned a narrower range than controls.

This CDR3 has 16 amino acids. V shed 0 bases, J shed 6 bases, and the junction held 5 bases outside the gene matches. Germline V gene sequence: CDR1 SGDLS, CDR2 YYNGEE. The receptor was isolated from a woman in her forties with HIV. Material: unsorted PBMCs, obtained 1.8 years before starting antiretroviral therapy. The chain is built from TRBV9 and TRBJ2-2; 10 nucleotides align to TRBD2. Written as DNA, the CDR3 is TGTGCCAGCAGCGTAGTGGGGACTAGCGTTTCCGGGGAGCTGTTTTTT. Residues: CASSVVGTSVSGELFF.